The 19 T cell receptor beta chains presented below share a single source sample, sequenced in a study of T cells in tuberculosis. Sequencing was performed with immunoSEQ multiplex PCR; in TCRdb, only in-frame clones are kept and a portion is missing. The table has some 40,000 clones, 95% seen once. Material: PBMCs. The receptors stem from a donor aged 10-29 years with latent tuberculosis or without tuberculosis infection.

This clone occurred a few times. The chain carries TRBV11-2 and TRBJ1-2; 8 nucleotides match TRBD1. This CDR3 is 14 amino acids long. Germline loops: CDR1 SGHAT, CDR2 FQNNGV. Unmatched junction bases numbered 5, after V lost 2 bases and J lost 6 bases. Here the CDR3 reads CASSLNRGDDGYTF. The CDR3 coding sequence is TGTGCCAGCAGCTTAAACAGGGGGGACGATGGCTACACCTTC. Looking up the rest from reference TRBV11-2 and TRBJ1-2 gives the full variable domain: EAGVAQSPRYKIIEKRQSVAFWCNPISGHATLYWYQQILGQGPKLLIQFQNNGVVDDSQLPKDRFSAERLKGVDSTLKIQPAKLEDSAVYLCASSLNRGDDGYTFGSGTRLTVV.

The chain employs TRBV25-1 and TRBJ2-5, with D uncertain. This CDR3 spans 13 amino acids. The V end lost 4 bases, the J end lost 5 bases, and 11 bases lay between the germline ends. Germline V lookup: CDR1 MGHDK, CDR2 SYGVNS. The CDR3 here is CASSGPSRETQYF. The CDR3 nucleotides read TGTGCCAGCAGTGGGCCAAGTCGCGAGACCCAGTACTTC.

This clone was seen a few times. The chain has TRBV18 and TRBJ2-7; 10 nucleotides match TRBD2. This CDR3 comprises 15 residues. CDR1 is KGHSH and CDR2 is LQKENI in the germline V gene. V gave up 2 bases and J gave up 4 bases; unmatched junction bases: 5. CDR3 DNA sequence: TGTGCCAGCTCACCAGGGTCTAGCGGGGGATACGAGCAGTACTTC. This translates into CASSPGSSGGYEQYF.

This clone was seen only once. The J gene is TRBJ1-2, the V gene TRBV6-1; TRBD1 aligns across 7 bases. CDR1 and CDR2 from the germline V gene are MNHNS and SASEGT. This CDR3 has 13 amino acids. Trimming at V came to 7 bases and at J to 6 bases, leaving 8 bases not matched to a gene. The CDR3 reads CASTPSQGDGYTF. The CDR3 nucleotides read TGTGCCAGCACTCCGTCCCAGGGGGATGGCTACACCTTC.

The gene calls are TRBV29-1 and TRBJ2-5, with 9 bases that match TRBD2. V lost 2 bases, J lost 5 bases, and 9 bases stayed unmatched. The CDR3 is 15 residues long. Germline V lookup: CDR1 SQVTM, CDR2 ANQGSEA. The CDR3 reads CSVEMAGGGLETQYF. In nucleotides, the CDR3 is TGCAGCGTTGAAATGGCGGGGGGGGGTCTGGAGACCCAGTACTTC. The complete variable domain, with remaining parts taken from reference TRBV29-1 and TRBJ2-5, reads SAVISQKPSRDICQRGTSLTIQCQVDSQVTMMFWYRQQPGQSLTLIATANQGSEATYESGFVIDKFPISRPNLTFSTLTVSNMSPEDSSIYLCSVEMAGGGLETQYFGPGTRLLVL.

The rearrangement joins TRBV7-9 to TRBJ1-2, with 11 bases lining up with TRBD1. This CDR3 contains 16 residues. Germline V gene lookup returns CDR1 SEHNR and CDR2 FQNEAQ (reference sequence). V dropped 4 bases and J dropped 4; count of bases not matched to a gene: 8. CDR3 in amino acids: CASSSSGTGGPYGYTF. In nucleotides, the CDR3 is TGTGCCAGCAGCTCCAGCGGGACAGGGGGTCCCTATGGCTACACCTTC.

This chain connects TRBV4-2 to TRBJ2-7; D is unresolved. Trimming cost V 0 bases and J 2 bases, with 11 bases left between them. Germline CDR1 is LGHNA and CDR2 is YNFKEQ. The CDR3 is 15 amino acids. The CDR3 sequence is CASSQEAGGPYEQYF. CDR3 bases: TGTGCCAGCAGCCAAGAGGCAGGTGGCCCCTACGAGCAGTACTTC.

The chain carries TRBV18 and TRBJ1-2, with TRBD1 identical over 7 bases. The V gene's germline CDR1 is KGHSH and CDR2 LQKENI. V lost 1 base, J lost 5 bases, and 7 bases stayed unmatched. This CDR3 is 15 amino acids long. The CDR3 nucleotides read TGTGCCAGCTCACCACAGGGGGCGTCCCCGTATGGCTACACCTTC. As protein: CASSPQGASPYGYTF.

This sequence joins TRBV4-3 and TRBJ2-7, with 8 bases matching TRBD1. CDR1 and CDR2 from the germline V gene are LGHNA and YSLEER. This CDR3 region has 16 residues. V shed 3 bases and J 0 bases; nucleotides not matched to a gene: 7. CDR3 nucleotides: TGCGCCAGCAGCCACGTGAACGGACAGGGCTCCTACGAGCAGTACTTC. It specifies CASSHVNGQGSYEQYF.

The chain joins TRBV19 to TRBJ1-5, with 9 bases that match TRBD1. This CDR3 has 13 amino acids. The J segment lost 7 bases and the V segment lost 7 bases, leaving 5 bases of the junction unmatched. Germline CDR1 LNHDA, CDR2 SQIVND (reference sequence). As DNA, the CDR3 is TGTGCCAGTACTAACAGGGGGCGGCAGCCCCAGCATTTT. The encoded protein is CASTNRGRQPQHF.

In DNA, the CDR3 is TGTGCCAGCAGCTTGGGAGGACAGAAAAACACTGAAGCTTTCTTT. It yields the protein CASSLGGQKNTEAFF. The J gene is TRBJ1-1, the V gene TRBV5-4; tentative D call: TRBD1 (6 bases). Trimming took 0 bases from V and 2 from J, leaving 11 bases between them. The CDR3 is 15 amino acids. Germline V gene lookup returns CDR1 SGHNT and CDR2 YYREEE (reference sequence).

This rearrangement joins TRBV11-2 to TRBJ2-1, with a tentative D call TRBD1 (6 bases). CDR1 and CDR2 from the germline V gene are SGHAT and FQNNGV. The V end was cut by 5 bases, the J end by 0 bases, with 17 bases between. The CDR3 has 17 residues. The CDR3 coding sequence is TGTGCCAGCAGCCGCACTACCGGGACACGCTCCTACAATGAGCAGTTCTTC. Amino acids: CASSRTTGTRSYNEQFF.

The chain has TRBV7-9 and TRBJ1-2, with 7 bases aligning to TRBD1. This CDR3 contains 13 residues. Germline loops: CDR1 SEHNR, CDR2 FQNEAQ (reference sequence). V was pared by 7 bases and J by 4 bases, with 6 bases of the junction left unmatched. As DNA, the CDR3 is TGTGCCAGCACCCTGGGACAGACCTATGGCTACACCTTC. The encoded protein is CASTLGQTYGYTF.

The chain links TRBV7-9 to TRBJ2-2, with 10 bases fitting TRBD1. Trimming removed 6 bases from V and 1 base from J; junction bases left unmatched: 5. The CDR3 is made up of 16 amino acids. In germline, CDR1 is SEHNR, CDR2 FQNEAQ (reference sequence). The CDR3 protein is CASSPGQGMNTGELFF. CDR3 nucleotide sequence: TGTGCCAGCAGTCCGGGACAGGGGATGAACACCGGGGAGCTGTTTTTT.

The J gene is TRBJ1-2, the V gene TRBV30; a weak D match, TRBD1 (5 bases). Trimming stripped 0 bases from V and 7 bases from J, with 15 bases between. The CDR3 covers 14 residues. From germline, CDR1 is GTSNPN and CDR2 SVGIG (reference sequence). The CDR3 loop is CAWSVLSGKSGYTF. Written as DNA, the CDR3 is TGTGCCTGGAGTGTACTTTCAGGGAAGAGTGGCTACACCTTC.

As DNA, the CDR3 is TGTGCCAGCAGCGCCGACAGGGGAGCCATGAACACTGAAGCTTTCTTT. Encoded protein: CASSADRGAMNTEAFF. The chain couples TRBV9 to TRBJ1-1; 8 bases map to TRBD1. The germline V gene has CDR1 SGDLS and CDR2 YYNGEE. V shed 3 bases, J shed 0 bases, and the junction held 7 bases outside the gene matches. The CDR3 covers 16 residues. Drawing the rest from reference TRBV9 and TRBJ1-1, the complete variable domain is DSGVTQTPKHLITATGQRVTLRCSPRSGDLSVYWYQQSLDQGLQFLIQYYNGEERAKGNILERFSAQQFPDLHSELNLSSLELGDSALYFCASSADRGAMNTEAFFGQGTRLTVV.

This clone has a single count. The chain has TRBV6-5 and TRBJ1-2; 9 bases match TRBD1. Trimming at V came to 5 bases and at J to 4 bases, leaving 8 bases not matched to a gene. The V gene's germline CDR1 is MNHEY and CDR2 SVGAGI. This CDR3 is built from 15 residues. CDR3 residues: CASSPAGTGSYGYTF. The CDR3 coding sequence is TGTGCCAGCAGTCCCGCCGGGACAGGGAGCTATGGCTACACCTTC.

The rearrangement links TRBV10-3 to TRBJ2-3, with 9 bases aligning to TRBD2. The CDR3 covers 15 residues. Germline assignment: CDR1 ENHRY and CDR2 SYGVKD. V was pared by 6 bases and J by 3 bases, with 7 bases of the junction left unmatched. CDR3 coding DNA: TGTGCCATCAGAAGTTCGACTAGCGGTACAGATACGCAGTATTTT. Its translation is CAIRSSTSGTDTQYF.

The rearrangement joins TRBV28 to TRBJ1-2; weak D call: TRBD1 (6 bases). Germline V gene lookup returns CDR1 MDHEN and CDR2 SYDVKM. The length of the CDR3 is 11 residues. With 5 bases removed from V and 7 bases from J, the gap between germline ends came to 8 bases. The CDR3, as DNA: TGTGCCAGCAGTACAGGGTCTGGCTACACCTTC. Protein: CASSTGSGYTF.